One sample yielded the 5 T cell receptor beta chains listed below, sequenced in a study of T cells in localized non-small cell lung cancer. Measured with immunoSEQ multiplex PCR; TCRdb has only the in-frame clones, and not every one. The sample has 25,000 to 35,000 clones; around 77% are singletons. The sequences come from peripheral blood, collected before any cancer treatment. Receptor source: a male donor at least 60 years old with stage III squamous cell lung carcinoma.

This chain connects TRBV30 to TRBJ1-1, with TRBD1 matching 7 bases. Germline values: CDR1 GTSNPN, CDR2 SVGIG (reference sequence). The CDR3 covers 13 residues. The J segment lost 1 base and the V segment lost 3 bases, leaving 2 bases of the junction unmatched. The CDR3, as DNA: TGTGCCTGGAGACGACAGGGGAACACTGAAGCTTTCTTT. Residues: CAWRRQGNTEAFF.

This sequence joins TRBV19 and TRBJ1-1; D gene uncertain. Trimming removed 3 bases from V and 7 bases from J, with 12 bases in between. Germline values: CDR1 LNHDA, CDR2 SQIVND (reference sequence). The CDR3 has 13 residues. CDR3 sequence reads: CASSMLTPNEAFF. In DNA, the CDR3 is TGTGCCAGTAGTATGCTAACACCCAATGAAGCTTTCTTT.

The CDR3 here is CASSVVVVATNEQFF. The CDR3 DNA is TGTGCCAGCAGCGTAGTCGTGGTCGCGACGAATGAGCAGTTCTTC. The chain links TRBV9 to TRBJ2-1; D is ambiguous. Looked up from germline, CDR1 is SGDLS and CDR2 is YYNGEE. The CDR3 runs to 15 residues. Trimming removed 0 bases from V and 7 bases from J, with 14 bases in between.

The rearrangement links TRBV7-2 to TRBJ2-4; TRBD1 matches 9 bases. J gave up 7 bases and V 5 bases, and 9 bases lay outside the gene matches. The CDR3 spans 15 residues. Germline V CDR1 and CDR2: SGHTA, FQGNSA. The chain's CDR3 is CASSVPTGGYNIQYF. The CDR3, as DNA: TGTGCCAGCAGCGTACCAACAGGGGGCTATAACATTCAGTACTTC.

The gene calls are TRBV6-5 and TRBJ2-7; 9 bases agree with TRBD2. From germline, CDR1 is MNHEY and CDR2 SVGAGI. With 5 bases clipped from V and 2 bases from J, the junction kept 7 bases outside the gene matches. This CDR3 spans 15 amino acids. The CDR3 loop reads CASSKRAGGTYEQYF. The CDR3 region has the DNA TGTGCCAGCAGTAAACGGGCGGGAGGGACCTACGAGCAGTACTTC.